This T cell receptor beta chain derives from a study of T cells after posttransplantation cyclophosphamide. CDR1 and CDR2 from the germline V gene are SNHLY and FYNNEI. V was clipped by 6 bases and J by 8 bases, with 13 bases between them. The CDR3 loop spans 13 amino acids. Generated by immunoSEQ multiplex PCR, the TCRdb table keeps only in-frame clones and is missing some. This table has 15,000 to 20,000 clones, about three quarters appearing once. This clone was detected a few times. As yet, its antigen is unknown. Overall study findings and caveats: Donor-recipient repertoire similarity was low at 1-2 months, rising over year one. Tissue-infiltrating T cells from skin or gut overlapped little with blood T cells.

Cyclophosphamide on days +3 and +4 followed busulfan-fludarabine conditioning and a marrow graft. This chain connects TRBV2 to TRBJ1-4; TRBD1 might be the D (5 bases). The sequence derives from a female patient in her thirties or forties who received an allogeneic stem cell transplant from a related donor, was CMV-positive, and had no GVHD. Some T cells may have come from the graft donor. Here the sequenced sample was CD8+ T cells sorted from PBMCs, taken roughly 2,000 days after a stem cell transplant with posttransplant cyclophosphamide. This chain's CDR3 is CASSGRGKEKLFF. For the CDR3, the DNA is TGTGCCAGCAGCGGGAGGGGAAAAGAAAAACTGTTTTTT.